This T cell receptor beta chain was profiled in a study of shared clonotypes between healthy human individuals. At the level of the study: CD4 naive cells filled three plates per donor, CD4 memory three, CD8 naive two and CD8 memory one.

Of note for this clone: Its cognate antigen is unknown.

General observations from the study: Clonotype sharing across several donors was observed for 5% to 6.5% of naive CD4 clonotypes. The four-donor shared clonotypes exceeded non-shared clonotypes in generation probability, with non-shared ones scoring lower.

The CDR3 covers 15 residues. V lost 0 bases to trimming and J lost 10 bases, with 17 bases between them. Germline V lookup: CDR1 SGHRS, CDR2 YFSETQ. Authors' data handling: Filtering was not the same, since immunoSEQ gave junction-only sequences without quality scores. Repertoires were generated with immunoSEQ multiplex PCR, while TCRdb's copy carries only in-frame clones and drops some. V, J and clone size reflect that table, while D and trimming were determined from the DNA. The table lists roughly 410,000 clones, approximately 96% of them singletons. The receptor comes from a man aged 30 to 45 in good health. Sequenced: memory CD8+ T cells sorted from blood. Subset defined: CD45RO+ cells pooled with CCR7-negative TemRA cells. This sequence joins TRBV5-1 and TRBJ2-1; D perhaps matches TRBD1 (7 bases). The CDR3 spells CASSLAQGGFMEQFF. As DNA, the CDR3 is TGCGCCAGCAGCTTGGCCCAGGGGGGCTTTATGGAGCAGTTCTTC.